This T cell receptor beta chain is from a study of neurological immune-mediated disorders. General study results and limits: The most TCR clonal expansion was seen in HTLV-1-associated myelopathy, whereas the least was seen in multiple sclerosis, below the level in healthy controls. On phylogenetic grouping, the repertoires of 18 of 34 multiple sclerosis patients fell within one related-CDR3 cluster, constituting a possible signature.

Where libraries were unsorted, they were derived from 2 million PBMCs stored at -80 degrees C. MiXCR, applied by TCRdb to the 5' RACE reads, yields one record per CDR3 protein. The sample yields about 19,000 distinct CDR3 sequences, roughly 2.6% seen once. This clonotype was seen a handful of times. What it binds is unknown. CDR3 size: 8 residues. The V gene's germline CDR1 is DFQATT and CDR2 SNEGSKA (reference sequence). The origin of this receptor is a woman aged 18-29 years with multiple sclerosis. V and J are TRBV20-1 and TRBJ1-1; no clear D. The material sequenced was PBMCs. The CDR3, as DNA: TGCAGCGTGAGTGAAGCTTTCTTT. Its translation: CSVSEAFF.